These 26 T cell receptor beta chains share one sample of origin, sequenced in a study of blood T cell repertoires in COVID-19. TCRdb's copy holds only in-frame clones and misses some; the assay was immunoSEQ multiplex PCR. The sample shows about 240,000 clones, 75% to 85% of them seen only once. Sequencing input: peripheral blood. All receptors derive from a woman aged 55-69 years with active or convalescent COVID-19.

V gene TRBV5-8 combines with J gene TRBJ2-1; possible D gene TRBD2, 6 bases. Trimming took 0 bases from V and 2 from J, leaving 12 bases between them. Looked up from germline, CDR1 is SGHTS and CDR2 is YDEGEE. The CDR3 totals 16 residues. CDR3 region: CASSLGFAGTYNEQFF. The CDR3 bases are TGTGCCAGCAGCTTGGGGTTTGCGGGAACCTACAATGAGCAGTTCTTC.

The genes are TRBV12-5 and TRBJ2-3, with TRBD2 identical over 8 bases. Trimming took 0 bases from V and 1 from J; bases not matched to a gene: 3. The CDR3 extends over 16 amino acids. CDR1 and CDR2 from the germline V gene are LGHNT and FRNRAP. The CDR3 DNA follows: TGTGCTAGTGGTTTGGTGCTGCGGGGGGGCACAGATACGCAGTATTTT. Encoded protein: CASGLVLRGGTDTQYF.

J is TRBJ2-7 and V is TRBV2; the D gene is possibly TRBD2 (6 bases). The CDR3 contains 12 residues. The germline V gene has CDR1 SNHLY and CDR2 FYNNEI. Trimming removed 3 bases at V and 5 bases at J, with 8 bases between. The CDR3 region is CASSDRTNEQYF. DNA for the CDR3: TGTGCCAGCAGTGATAGGACTAACGAGCAGTACTTC.

The chain carries TRBV25-1 and TRBJ1-1, with 8 bases lining up with TRBD1. The ends lost 2 bases at V and 10 bases at J; junction bases unmatched: 6. Per the germline V gene, CDR1 is MGHDK and CDR2 is SYGVNS. CDR3 length equals 13 residues. The CDR3 loop reads CASSEKDRAGAFF. CDR3 nucleotide sequence: TGTGCCAGCAGTGAAAAGGACAGGGCGGGAGCTTTCTTT. Combining the CDR3 with reference TRBV25-1 and TRBJ1-1 gives the whole variable domain EADIYQTPRYLVIGTGKKITLECSQTMGHDKMYWYQQDPGMELHLIHYSYGVNSTEKGDLSSESTVSRIRTEHFPLTLESARPSHTSQYLCASSEKDRAGAFFGQGTRLTVV.

J is TRBJ1-2 and V is TRBV9; TRBD1 matches at 10 bases. In germline, CDR1 is SGDLS, CDR2 YYNGEE. This CDR3 contains 16 residues. V was clipped by 3 bases and J by 3 bases; unmatched bases: 8. CDR3 region: CASSARGDRGDYGYTF. The CDR3 DNA follows: TGTGCCAGCAGCGCCCGGGGGGACAGGGGTGACTATGGCTACACCTTC.

The V call is TRBV4-1, the J call TRBJ2-4, with TRBD2 matching over 13 bases. Germline values: CDR1 MGHRA, CDR2 YSYEKL. CDR3 length equals 18 residues. With V trimmed by 1 base and J by 3 bases, 6 bases remained unmatched. CDR3 sequence reads: CASSQGLAGGIGKNIQYF. DNA for the CDR3: TGCGCCAGCAGCCAAGGACTAGCGGGGGGTATCGGCAAAAACATTCAGTACTTC.

The V and J genes are TRBV6-2 or TRBV6-3 and TRBJ2-3; 9 bases map to TRBD2. V lost 6 bases and J lost 1; bases outside the gene matches: 8. Per the germline V gene, CDR1 is MNHEY and CDR2 is SVGEGT. The CDR3 length is 16 residues. The CDR3 sequence is CASSLRGLAGTDTQYF. The CDR3 nucleotides read TGTGCCAGCAGCCTACGGGGACTAGCAGGCACAGATACGCAGTATTTT.

This clone was recorded only once. The V call is TRBV5-1, the J call TRBJ1-1, with a possible D match to TRBD1 (5 bases). The CDR3 sequence is 15 residues long. V was trimmed by 1 base and J by 1 base, leaving 11 bases between them. CDR1 and CDR2 (germline): SGHRS, YFSETQ. In DNA, the CDR3 is TGCGCCAGCAGCTTGCTGGGGGGTGAGAACACTGAAGCTTTCTTT. Protein sequence: CASSLLGGENTEAFF. Drawing the rest from reference TRBV5-1 and TRBJ1-1, the complete variable domain is KAGVTQTPRYLIKTRGQQVTLSCSPISGHRSVSWYQQTPGQGLQFLFEYFSETQRNKGNFPGRFSGRQFSNSRSEMNVSTLELGDSALYLCASSLLGGENTEAFFGQGTRLTVV.

The chain employs TRBV5-1 and TRBJ1-6; 9 nucleotides align to TRBD1. The junction had 7 bases not matched to a gene; V was cut back by 4 bases and J by 5 bases. The CDR3 is 16 amino acids. CDR1 and CDR2 (germline): SGHRS, YFSETQ. CDR3 DNA sequence: TGCGCCAGCAGCCCGGAGGGGACAGGGAATAATTCACCCCTCCACTTT. Protein product: CASSPEGTGNNSPLHF.

The rearrangement links TRBV2 to TRBJ1-2; 7 nucleotides agree with TRBD1. V was clipped by 6 bases and J by 8 bases; unmatched bases: 9. The germline V gene encodes CDR1 SNHLY and CDR2 FYNNEI. The CDR3 runs 13 residues. The CDR3 here is CASSGTDLLGYTF. The CDR3 DNA follows: TGTGCCAGCAGCGGGACAGACCTCCTGGGCTACACCTTC.

The V and J genes are TRBV7-9 and TRBJ1-2; 9 positions agree with TRBD1. Germline CDR1 SEHNR, CDR2 FQNEAQ (reference sequence). The CDR3 spans 16 residues. The V segment lost 0 bases and the J segment 8 bases; nucleotides outside the gene matches: 10. The CDR3: CASSLAPNRGLGGYTF. The CDR3 DNA reads TGTGCCAGCAGCTTAGCGCCTAACAGGGGGCTCGGGGGCTACACCTTC.

The sample holds a few counts of this clone. The chain is built from TRBV19 and TRBJ1-5; D remains unclear. Trimming took 5 bases from V and 7 from J, leaving 18 bases between them. Looked up from germline, CDR1 is LNHDA and CDR2 is SQIVND (reference sequence). The CDR3 is made up of 15 amino acids. The CDR3 spells CASSFGNSGGQPQHF. CDR3 DNA: TGTGCCAGTAGTTTTGGGAACTCCGGAGGGCAGCCCCAGCATTTT.

A word on this clone: Distinct nucleotide sequences in the sample also encode this CDR3. The chain has TRBV19 and TRBJ1-6; TRBD1 matches 9 bases. This CDR3 region has 14 residues. Unmatched junction bases numbered 5, after V lost 5 bases and J lost 9 bases. Germline CDR1 and CDR2: LNHDA and SQIVND (reference sequence). CDR3 amino acids: CASSGTGGGSPLHF. The CDR3 coding sequence is TGTGCCAGTAGTGGCACAGGGGGCGGTTCACCCCTCCACTTT.

V usage is TRBV30 and J usage is TRBJ1-1; D remains unclear. V gave up 0 bases and J gave up 1 base, with 12 bases separating them. The V gene's germline CDR1 is GTSNPN and CDR2 SVGIG (reference sequence). This CDR3 is built from 15 residues. CDR3 amino acids: CAWSVIEGRNTEAFF. The CDR3 DNA sequence: TGTGCCTGGAGTGTAATCGAGGGAAGGAACACTGAAGCTTTCTTT.

J is TRBJ1-3 and V is TRBV7-2; 8 nucleotides agree with TRBD1. The CDR3 spans 15 residues. CDR1 SGHTA and CDR2 FQGNSA come from the germline V gene. Germline trimming cut 5 bases from V and 3 bases from J; bases unmatched to any gene: 6. CDR3 DNA: TGTGCCAGCAGCACCAACAGGGGGTATGGAAACACCATATATTTT. Residues: CASSTNRGYGNTIYF. The variable domain in full, completed from reference TRBV7-2 and TRBJ1-3, reads GAGVSQSPSNKVTEKGKDVELRCDPISGHTALYWYRQSLGQGLEFLIYFQGNSAPDKSGLPSDRFSAERTGGSVSTLTIQRTQQEDSAVYLCASSTNRGYGNTIYFGEGSWLTVV.

The chain has TRBV7-9 and TRBJ1-2; perhaps TRBD1 as D (5 bases). CDR1 SEHNR and CDR2 FQNEAQ come from the germline V gene (reference sequence). V was clipped by 4 bases and J by 5 bases, with 11 bases between them. There are 13 residues in the CDR3. CDR3 nucleotides: TGTGCCAGCAGCTCGGGACTTGCGTATGGCTACACCTTC. Translating gives CASSSGLAYGYTF.

The chain joins TRBV21-1 to TRBJ2-7; TRBD1 is taken as the D call from the table, unchecked against the DNA. TRBV21-1 is a recognized pseudogene. This CDR3 contains 17 residues. CDR3 in amino acids: CASSTTYRDRGFYEQYF. The CDR3 nucleotides are TGTGCCAGCAGCACCACCTATCGGGACAGAGGCTTCTACGAGCAGTACTTC.

The chain recombines TRBV6-2 or TRBV6-3 with TRBJ2-5; D might be TRBD1 (6 bases). The CDR3 totals 14 residues. Trimming shortened V by 3 bases and J by 5 bases, and 13 bases separated the two germline ends. Germline CDR1 reads MNHEY; CDR2 reads SVGEGT. CDR3 coding DNA: TGTGCCAGCAGTTATACAGGGAGCTGGGAGACCCAGTACTTC. It is translated as CASSYTGSWETQYF.

The CDR3 bases are TGTGCCAGCAGCTTAGGGGGGCCGAGGACCTATGGCTACACCTTC. Translating gives CASSLGGPRTYGYTF. This sequence joins TRBV13 and TRBJ1-2; possibly TRBD1 for D (5 bases). Germline CDR1 reads PRHDT; CDR2 reads FYEKMQ (reference sequence). V was pared by 0 bases and J by 4 bases, with 12 bases between. This CDR3 is built from 15 residues.

The chain uses TRBV19 and TRBJ2-1; TRBD2 matches at 7 bases. Per germline, CDR1 LNHDA and CDR2 SQIVND (reference sequence). The CDR3 extends over 18 amino acids. Germline trimming cut 4 bases from V and 3 bases from J; bases unmatched to any gene: 15. The CDR3, as DNA: TGTGCCAGTAGTAGCCGCCTAGGCGGGGGATCCTTCTACAATGAGCAGTTCTTC. Translation: CASSSRLGGGSFYNEQFF.

The genes are TRBV27 and TRBJ2-1; 13 nucleotides match TRBD2. Germline V gene lookup returns CDR1 MNHEY and CDR2 SMNVEV (reference sequence). This CDR3 comprises 15 residues. With 6 bases clipped from V and 6 bases from J, the junction kept 5 bases outside the gene matches. In DNA, the CDR3 is TGTGCCAGCAGCCCCGGGACTAGCGGGACCAATGAGCAGTTCTTC. Translation: CASSPGTSGTNEQFF.

The table lists this clone with a few counts. This chain links TRBV27 with TRBJ2-7, with 7 positions matching TRBD1. The CDR3 sequence is 15 residues long. V was pared by 4 bases and J by 2 bases, with 8 bases of the junction left unmatched. Per germline, CDR1 MNHEY and CDR2 SMNVEV (reference sequence). DNA of the CDR3: TGTGCCAGCAGTTCCCTACAGGGGCGGCCCTACGAGCAGTACTTC. Translation: CASSSLQGRPYEQYF.

This clone was recorded only once. The CDR3, as DNA: TGTGCCAGTGGACCTGGGGCGAGATTCTCCTATAATTCACCCCTCCACTTT. Its translation is CASGPGARFSYNSPLHF. The V and J genes are TRBV19 and TRBJ1-6, with a possible D match to TRBD1 (5 bases). This CDR3 is 17 amino acids long. Trimming took off 8 bases at V and 0 bases at J, with 17 bases between the two ends. Per germline, CDR1 LNHDA and CDR2 SQIVND (reference sequence).

The rearrangement links TRBV2 to TRBJ1-4; tentatively, D is TRBD1 (6 bases). V was shortened by 7 bases and J by 4 bases, with 13 bases between the two germline ends. In germline, CDR1 is SNHLY, CDR2 FYNNEI. This CDR3 contains 14 residues. In nucleotides, the CDR3 is TGTGCCAGCACCCCGGACAGATTTAATGAAAAACTGTTTTTT. It specifies CASTPDRFNEKLFF. The complete variable domain, with remaining parts taken from reference TRBV2 and TRBJ1-4, reads EPEVTQTPSHQVTQMGQEVILRCVPISNHLYFYWYRQILGQKVEFLVSFYNNEISEKSEIFDDQFSVERPDGSNFTLKIRSTKLEDSAMYFCASTPDRFNEKLFFGSGTQLSVL.

This chain joins TRBV7-6 and TRBJ1-1; D possibly corresponds to TRBD1 (5 bases). Looked up from germline, CDR1 is SGHVS and CDR2 is FNYEAQ. This CDR3 comprises 13 residues. V shed 5 bases and J shed 1 base, with 8 bases lying between them. The CDR3 DNA reads as TGTGCCAGCAGCCGAGGACAGAACACTGAAGCTTTCTTT. This sequence encodes CASSRGQNTEAFF.

The chain joins TRBV6-5 to TRBJ2-1; the match to TRBD1 covers 10 bases. This CDR3 is built from 15 residues. The germline V gene encodes CDR1 MNHEY and CDR2 SVGAGI. Trimming removed 6 bases from V and 4 bases from J; junction bases left unmatched: 6. For the CDR3, the DNA is TGTGCCAGCAGCCGACAGGGGGCGCGTTACAATGAGCAGTTCTTC. This sequence encodes CASSRQGARYNEQFF.